The T cell receptor beta chain under discussion was sequenced for a study of shared clonotypes between healthy human individuals. Study-wide background: In total, the donors were a couple of women and a few men aged 18 to 49. Plates per donor: three CD4 naive, three CD4 memory, two CD8 naive, one CD8 memory.

Germline CDR1 is MGHRA and CDR2 is YSYEKL. Trimming removed 1 base at V and 1 base at J, with 7 bases between. The CDR3 has 15 amino acids. Comments on this clone: Antigen: not known.

Profiled with immunoSEQ multiplex PCR; TCRdb holds only in-frame clones, not every one. The sample has some 2,100,000 clones, roughly 91% seen once. Findings and limits, study-wide: Among donors, the sharing of clonotypes was expected to be influenced by sequencing depth.

In the naive CD8 group, cells lacked CD45RO and were positively selected for CCR7, so terminally differentiated effector memory CD45RA+ cells were left out. The chain employs TRBV4-1 and TRBJ2-2, with D perhaps matching TRBD2 (5 bases). The TCR comes from a man aged 18 to 30 in good health. Some clones in this sample may be carry-over from other donors' samples. The sample was naive CD8+ T cells from PBMCs. Here the CDR3 DNA reads TGCGCCAGCAGCCAAGTGGGAGAGAACACCGGGGAGCTGTTTTTT. The encoded protein is CASSQVGENTGELFF.